These 17 T cell receptor beta chains came from one sample sequenced in a study of T-cell memory formation after mild COVID-19. A single record per CDR3 protein comes from TCRdb applying MiXCR to the 5' RACE reads. This table holds about 400,000 distinct CDR3 sequences, roughly 18% found once. The specimen was PBMCs or a T cell subset sorted from them (not recorded which). Every receptor here comes from a man younger than 35 who had mild COVID-19 (a few samples of this study predate the infection). Cell type and time point are not known.

This chain links TRBV6-5 with TRBJ2-7; 9 nucleotides line up with TRBD2. V lost 1 base to trimming and J lost 6 bases; unmatched junction nucleotides: 10. Germline V gene lookup returns CDR1 MNHEY and CDR2 SVGAGI. The CDR3 has 16 residues. Written as DNA, the CDR3 is TGTGCCAGCAGTTACTGGCGGGGGGGCGTATCCGGCGAGCAGTACTTC. Its translation is CASSYWRGGVSGEQYF.

The J gene is TRBJ1-2, the V gene TRBV6-5; maybe TRBD1 (5 bases). The CDR3 contains 13 residues. V was trimmed by 5 bases and J by 7 bases, leaving 14 bases between them. Germline CDR1 reads MNHEY; CDR2 reads SVGAGI. The CDR3 loop reads CASSRGGYGGYTF. The DNA for the CDR3 is TGTGCCAGCAGTCGTGGGGGATATGGTGGCTACACCTTC.

The chain uses TRBV27 and TRBJ2-7, with TRBD1 matching 7 bases. The CDR3 is 14 residues long. The germline V gene encodes CDR1 MNHEY and CDR2 SMNVEV (reference sequence). Trimming took 2 bases from V and 2 from J; bases not matched to a gene: 3. The CDR3 DNA reads TGTGCCAGCAGTTTAAGGCAGGGGGCCTACGAGCAGTACGTC. Its translation: CASSLRQGAYEQYV.

This clonotype was seen ten or more times. The J gene is TRBJ2-3, the V gene TRBV15, with 10 bases aligning to TRBD2. With V trimmed by 6 bases and J by 0 bases, 9 bases remained unmatched. Germline CDR1 and CDR2: LNHNV and YYDKDF (reference sequence). The CDR3 is made up of 17 amino acids. CDR3 residues: CATRDSASGGSTDTQYF. The DNA of the CDR3 is TGTGCCACCAGGGACTCAGCTAGCGGGGGTAGCACAGATACGCAGTATTTT.

Only a few counts were recorded for this clonotype. The rearrangement uses TRBV6-5 and TRBJ2-7, with TRBD1 identical over 7 bases. Losses at the gene ends were 2 bases for V and 2 bases for J; bases not matched to a gene: 6. The CDR3 sequence is 15 residues long. Looked up from germline, CDR1 is MNHEY and CDR2 is SVGAGI. CDR3 nucleotides: TGTGCCAGCAGTTACGGATCCGGGACAGCCTACGAGCAGTACTTC. Translated, it gives CASSYGSGTAYEQYF.

V usage is TRBV7-6 and J usage is TRBJ2-5, with D perhaps TRBD1 (6 bases). The CDR3 has 15 residues. Germline V gives CDR1 SGHVS, CDR2 FNYEAQ. Deletions cut 5 bases from V and 3 bases from J, with 16 bases between. The CDR3 loop reads CASSPRTDSKETQYF. The CDR3 DNA sequence: TGTGCCAGCAGCCCGAGGACAGATTCTAAAGAGACCCAGTACTTC.

The chain combines TRBV24-1 with TRBJ2-6, with D unresolved. The germline gives CDR1 KGHDR, CDR2 SFDVKD. The CDR3 loop spans 15 amino acids. Trimming left V 5 bases short and J 0 bases short, with 7 bases between. Here the CDR3 DNA reads TGTGCCACCAGTGCTTCGGCCTCTGGGGCCAACGTCCTGACTTTC. Encoded protein: CATSASASGANVLTF.

This chain connects TRBV7-3 to TRBJ2-7, with 7 nucleotides matching TRBD2. Unmatched junction bases numbered 9, after V lost 5 bases and J lost 5 bases. This CDR3 comprises 14 residues. Germline CDR1 reads SGHTA; CDR2 reads FQGTGA. CDR3 sequence (DNA): TGTGCCAGCAGCCCGCAAATCGGGGGGAACGAGCAGTACTTC. Protein sequence: CASSPQIGGNEQYF.

The chain links TRBV6-5 to TRBJ1-4; 7 nucleotides agree with TRBD1. CDR3 size: 16 residues. J was trimmed by 7 bases and V by 0 bases; bases with no gene match: 8. Germline loops: CDR1 MNHEY, CDR2 SVGAGI. The CDR3 DNA reads as TGTGCCAGCAGTTACTCGACTCGGTCAGGGGGTGAAAAACTGTTTTTT. Its translation is CASSYSTRSGGEKLFF.

V usage is TRBV29-1 and J usage is TRBJ2-1; possibly TRBD2 for D (5 bases). This CDR3 region has 14 residues. In germline, CDR1 is SQVTM, CDR2 ANQGSEA. V dropped 1 base and J dropped 3 bases, with 10 bases sitting between them. This CDR3 reads CSVEVGDIYNEQFF. The CDR3 nucleotides are TGCAGCGTTGAAGTCGGGGATATCTACAATGAGCAGTTCTTC.

This clonotype occurred a few times. This chain links TRBV2 with TRBJ2-6, with 9 bases that match TRBD1. Trimming cost V 6 bases and J 1 base; bases outside gene matches: 10. The CDR3 sequence is 18 residues long. The germline V gene encodes CDR1 SNHLY and CDR2 FYNNEI. The CDR3 DNA is TGTGCCAGCAGAAAAGGACAGGGGTACCTTTCTGGGGCCAACGTCCTGACTTTC. It translates to CASRKGQGYLSGANVLTF.

The V call is TRBV5-1, the J call TRBJ2-1; 11 bases are shared with TRBD1. V lost 5 bases to trimming and J lost 7 bases; unmatched junction nucleotides: 5. The CDR3 is 14 amino acids. CDR1 and CDR2 from the germline V gene are SGHRS and YFSETQ. The CDR3 region has the DNA TGCGCCAGCAGTTACGGACAGGGGGCTAATGAGCAGTTCTTC. It is translated as CASSYGQGANEQFF.

The sample holds a few counts of this clonotype. This chain links TRBV4-3 with TRBJ1-1; the D is unclear. This CDR3 spans 15 amino acids. Trimming pared 1 base from V and 1 base from J, leaving 10 bases between. Germline values: CDR1 LGHNA, CDR2 YSLEER. CDR3 sequence reads: CASSQVATGNTEAFF. CDR3 bases: TGCGCCAGCAGCCAAGTAGCGACTGGGAACACTGAAGCTTTCTTT.

The rearrangement uses TRBV20-1 and TRBJ2-1; TRBD1 matches at 7 bases. Trimming at V came to 3 bases and at J to 9 bases, leaving 5 bases not matched to a gene. The CDR3 loop spans 12 amino acids. Germline CDR1 is DFQATT and CDR2 is SNEGSKA (reference sequence). Written as DNA, the CDR3 is TGCAGTGCTAGCGACAGGGCAGGTGAGCAGTTCTTC. Translated, it gives CSASDRAGEQFF.

The V call is TRBV6-2 or TRBV6-3, the J call TRBJ2-3, with D possibly being TRBD2 (5 bases). V gave up 2 bases and J gave up 0 bases, with 15 bases separating them. The CDR3 covers 17 residues. CDR1 is MNHEY, CDR2 SVGEGT, per germline. CDR3: CASSYLGKRPSTDTQYF. CDR3 in DNA: TGTGCCAGCAGTTACCTAGGAAAGCGGCCAAGCACAGATACGCAGTATTTT.

The J gene is TRBJ1-1, the V gene TRBV18; D unresolved. Germline V lookup: CDR1 KGHSH, CDR2 LQKENI. The CDR3 contains 12 residues. Deletions cut 2 bases from V and 7 bases from J, with 8 bases between. The CDR3 nucleotides are TGTGCCAGCTCACCAACTGGAGGTGAAGCTTTCTTT. Its translation is CASSPTGGEAFF. Full variable domain (rest looked up from reference TRBV18 and TRBJ1-1): NAGVMQNPRHLVRRRGQEARLRCSPMKGHSHVYWYRQLPEEGLKFMVYLQKENIIDESGMPKERFSAEFPKEGPSILRIQQVVRGDSAAYFCASSPTGGEAFFGQGTRLTVV.

The CDR3 DNA follows: TGTGCCATCAGTGAAGGGGGGGGAGGCTACGAGCAGTACGTC. Translation: CAISEGGGGYEQYV. The chain recombines TRBV10-3 with TRBJ2-7; D is possibly TRBD2 (7 bases). The CDR3 is 14 amino acids. V lost 3 bases and J 3 bases, leaving 12 bases between the germline ends. Germline V gene sequence: CDR1 ENHRY, CDR2 SYGVKD.